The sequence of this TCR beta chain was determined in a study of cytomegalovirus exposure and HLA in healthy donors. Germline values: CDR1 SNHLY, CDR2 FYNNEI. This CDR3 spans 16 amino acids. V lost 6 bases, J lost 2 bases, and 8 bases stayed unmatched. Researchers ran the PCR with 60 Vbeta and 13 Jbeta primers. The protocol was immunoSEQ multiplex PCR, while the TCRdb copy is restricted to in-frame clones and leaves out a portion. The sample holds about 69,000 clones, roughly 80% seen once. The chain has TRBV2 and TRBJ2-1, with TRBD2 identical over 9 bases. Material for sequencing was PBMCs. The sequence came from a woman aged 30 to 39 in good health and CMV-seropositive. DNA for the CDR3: TGTGCCAGCAGACCGACTAGCGGCATTGCCTACAATGAGCAGTTCTTC. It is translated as CASRPTSGIAYNEQFF.